One and the same sample provided the 6 T cell receptor beta chains below, sequenced in a study of shared clonotypes between healthy human individuals. Assay used: immunoSEQ multiplex PCR; TCRdb lists only in-frame clones, some missing. Of about a million clones listed, about 80% are singletons. The sample taken for sequencing was memory CD4+ T cells sorted from blood. Subset noted: CD45RA-negative fraction. Receptors were obtained from a man between 18 and 35 years old in good health.

This chain uses TRBV28 with TRBJ2-7; D is undetermined. This CDR3 region has 13 residues. The germline V gene has CDR1 MDHEN and CDR2 SYDVKM. Trimming took off 5 bases at V and 1 base at J, with 9 bases between the two ends. The CDR3 region is CASSPRVSYEQYF. CDR3 sequence (DNA): TGTGCCAGCAGTCCCCGGGTATCCTACGAGCAGTACTTC.

The chain carries TRBV7-2 and TRBJ2-7; D gene uncertain. Trimming stripped 5 bases from V and 3 bases from J, with 14 bases between. CDR1 and CDR2 (germline): SGHTA, FQGNSA. The CDR3 is 14 amino acids. This CDR3 reads CASSQVPSIYEQYF. The CDR3 nucleotides read TGTGCCAGCAGCCAGGTGCCCTCAATCTACGAGCAGTACTTC. The variable domain in full, completed from reference TRBV7-2 and TRBJ2-7, reads GAGVSQSPSNKVTEKGKDVELRCDPISGHTALYWYRQSLGQGLEFLIYFQGNSAPDKSGLPSDRFSAERTGGSVSTLTIQRTQQEDSAVYLCASSQVPSIYEQYFGPGTRLTVT.

This clone was seen a single time. This sequence joins TRBV11-2 and TRBJ2-7; TRBD1 might be the D (5 bases). The germline V gene has CDR1 SGHAT and CDR2 FQNNGV. This CDR3 is built from 15 residues. Trimming removed 5 bases at V and 0 bases at J, with 14 bases between. The CDR3 reads CASSGSGQGSYEQYF. The CDR3 coding sequence is TGTGCCAGCAGCGGATCCGGGCAGGGCTCCTACGAGCAGTACTTC.

This clone was recorded only once. The chain employs TRBV6-6 and TRBJ1-2, with D perhaps TRBD1 (5 bases). Germline CDR1 MNHNY, CDR2 SVGAGI (reference sequence). V dropped 6 bases and J dropped 0 bases, with 11 bases sitting between them. The CDR3 extends over 14 amino acids. The CDR3 is CASRLDSTNYGYTF. The CDR3, as DNA: TGTGCCAGCAGGCTCGACAGCACTAACTATGGCTACACCTTC.

The table lists this clone with a count of one. The chain has TRBV30 and TRBJ2-3; 7 nucleotides align to TRBD2. Germline trimming cut 4 bases from V and 3 bases from J; bases unmatched to any gene: 10. Germline V gives CDR1 GTSNPN, CDR2 SVGIG (reference sequence). This CDR3 has 15 residues. The CDR3 sequence: CAWTLRRGWTDTQYF. In DNA form, the CDR3 reads TGTGCCTGGACCTTAAGGCGGGGGTGGACAGATACGCAGTATTTT.

The CDR3 DNA reads TGTGCCAGCAGCGGGACTAGTCCCTACAATGAGCAGTTCTTC. It specifies CASSGTSPYNEQFF. The gene calls are TRBV6-5 and TRBJ2-1, with 8 bases fitting TRBD2. The trim removed 6 bases at V and 2 bases at J, leaving 3 bases unmatched. Germline CDR1 and CDR2: MNHEY and SVGAGI. CDR3 size: 14 residues.